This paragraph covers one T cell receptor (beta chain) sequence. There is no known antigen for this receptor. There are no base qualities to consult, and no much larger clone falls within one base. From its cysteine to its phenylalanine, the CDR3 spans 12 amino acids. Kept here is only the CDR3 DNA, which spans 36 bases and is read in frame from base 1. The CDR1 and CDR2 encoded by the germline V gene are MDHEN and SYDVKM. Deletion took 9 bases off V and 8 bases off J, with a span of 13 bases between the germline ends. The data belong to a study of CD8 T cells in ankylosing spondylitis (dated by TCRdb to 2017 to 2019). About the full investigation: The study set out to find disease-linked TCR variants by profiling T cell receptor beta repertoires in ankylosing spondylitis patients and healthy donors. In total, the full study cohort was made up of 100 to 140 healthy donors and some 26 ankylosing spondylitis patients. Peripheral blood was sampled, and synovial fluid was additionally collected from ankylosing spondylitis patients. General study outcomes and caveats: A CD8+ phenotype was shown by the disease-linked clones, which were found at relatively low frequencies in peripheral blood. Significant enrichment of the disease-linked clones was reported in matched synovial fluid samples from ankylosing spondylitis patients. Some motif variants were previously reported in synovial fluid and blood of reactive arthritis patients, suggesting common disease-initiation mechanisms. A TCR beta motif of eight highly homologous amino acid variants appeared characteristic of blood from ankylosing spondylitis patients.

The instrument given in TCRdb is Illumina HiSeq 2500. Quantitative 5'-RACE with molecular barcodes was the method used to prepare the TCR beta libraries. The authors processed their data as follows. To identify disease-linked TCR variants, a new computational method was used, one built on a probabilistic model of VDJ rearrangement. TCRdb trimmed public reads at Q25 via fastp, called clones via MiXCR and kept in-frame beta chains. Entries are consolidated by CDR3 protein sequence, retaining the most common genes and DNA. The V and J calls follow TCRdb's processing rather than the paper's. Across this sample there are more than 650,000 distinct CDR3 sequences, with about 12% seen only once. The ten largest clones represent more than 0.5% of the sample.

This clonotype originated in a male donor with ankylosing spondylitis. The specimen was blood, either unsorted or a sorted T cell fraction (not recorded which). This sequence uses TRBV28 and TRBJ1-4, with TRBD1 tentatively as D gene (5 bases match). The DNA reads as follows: TGTGCCAGTCTAGGGACTGACGAAAAACTGTTTTTT. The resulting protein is CASLGTDEKLFF.